This section outlines one T cell receptor beta chain sequence together with its context. Full-length variable regions came from constant-region reverse primers plus semi-nested Nested Universal Primer A PCR. TCRdb processed the 5' RACE reads anew with MiXCR; each CDR3 protein has one entry. The sample holds approximately 60,000 distinct CDR3 sequences, roughly 23% seen once. CDR3 size: 17 residues. Germline lookup yields CDR1 SGHRS and CDR2 YFSETQ. V was trimmed by 1 base and J by 2 bases, leaving 17 bases between them. V is TRBV5-1 and J is TRBJ2-3; D is possibly TRBD2 (5 bases). Material: memory CD4+ T cells sorted from a lymph node. The subset denotes: memory CD4+ T cells, CD4+CD45RO+CD25-. The receptor was isolated from a female donor with breast cancer. The CDR3 here is CASSLFRGEAHTDTQYF. In DNA, the CDR3 is TGCGCCAGCAGCTTGTTCCGGGGAGAGGCGCACACAGATACGCAGTATTTT. Full variable domain (missing parts from reference TRBV5-1 and TRBJ2-3): KAGVTQTPRYLIKTRGQQVTLSCSPISGHRSVSWYQQTPGQGLQFLFEYFSETQRNKGNFPGRFSGRQFSNSRSEMNVSTLELGDSALYLCASSLFRGEAHTDTQYFGPGTRLTVL.